These T cell receptor beta chains were read from a single sample in a study of identical twins. MiXCR, run by TCRdb on the 5' RACE reads, gives a single entry per CDR3 protein. Here the sample spans 1.5 million to 2 million distinct CDR3 sequences, 32% being singletons. Source material: cord blood. The receptors here all came from a newborn girl in good health. CDR3s include the opening cysteine and the closing phenylalanine or tryptophan. Fields, in order: J gene, clone size, D gene, V gene, CDR3 DNA, CDR3 protein. The D gene is left open where the match is weak. The size of a clone is reported for some rows only, either as once, few or many, or as a class for expanded clones.

>TRBJ2-7|-|-|TRBV29-1
TGCAGCGTCGGGTACGGGGTCCGGAGCGAGCAGTACTTC
CSVGYGVRSEQYF
>TRBJ1-4|-|-|TRBV5-6
TGTGCCAGCAGCTTGGTACGGGGGCGAGGTGAAAAACTGTTTTTT
CASSLVRGRGEKLFF
>TRBJ2-5|-|-|TRBV5-1
TGCGCCAGCAGCGGAGGGACTGAAGAGACCCGGTACTTC
CASSGGTEETRYF
>TRBJ2-1|-|-|TRBV27
TGTGCCAGCAGCCTACCCCTGGGCGGTCCCGGTAGTGAGCAGTTCTTC
CASSLPLGGPGSEQFF
>TRBJ1-2|many|TRBD1|TRBV25-1
TGTGCCAGCAGCCGGGACAGATATGGCTACACCTTC
CASSRDRYGYTF
>TRBJ1-5|-|TRBD1|TRBV6-1
TGTGCCAGTGCAGGGGGCGCCGTTCAGCCCCAGCATTTT
CASAGGAVQPQHF
>TRBJ2-1|once|-|TRBV10-3
TGTGCCATCAGTGGGCGGAGGGGGGGAACGAATGAGCAGTTCTTC
CAISGRRGGTNEQFF
>TRBJ2-3|many|-|TRBV28
TGTGCCAGCAGTCAGGCACTAGAGGCCTTTGCAGATACGCAGTATTTT
CASSQALEAFADTQYF
>TRBJ1-4|few|TRBD1|TRBV7-8
TGTGCCAGCAGCTTAGGAGGACAGGCAACTAATGAAAAACTGTTTTTT
CASSLGGQATNEKLFF
>TRBJ2-7|few|-|TRBV20-1
TGCAGTGCGCCGGAGGGATCCTACGAGCAGTACTTC
CSAPEGSYEQYF
>TRBJ1-4|-|TRBD1|TRBV5-1
TGCGCCAGCAGCTCGGACAGGGCCCTTGAAAAACTGTTTTTT
CASSSDRALEKLFF
>TRBJ2-5|few|TRBD1|TRBV24-1
TGTGCCACCAGTGTTTCTCCAGGGACAGGGGTTGAGACCCAGTACTTC
CATSVSPGTGVETQYF
>TRBJ2-5|few|-|TRBV7-2
TGTGCCAGCAGCTTAACGAGGACTACCCAAGAGACCCAGTACTTC
CASSLTRTTQETQYF
>TRBJ1-5|few|TRBD1|TRBV5-1
TGCGCCAGCAGCTTGGTTTTGGGGACAGGGGGCGCGAATTTGGATCAGCCCCAGCATTTT
CASSLVLGTGGANLDQPQHF
>TRBJ2-3|-|TRBD2|TRBV4-2
TGTGCCAGCAGCCGGATCAGCGGGAGCGGGGCAGATACGCAGTATTTT
CASSRISGSGADTQYF
>TRBJ2-2|-|-|TRBV6-1
TGTGCCAGCAGTGAACGGGCAGGGTACACCGGGGAGCTGTTTTTT
CASSERAGYTGELFF
>TRBJ2-3|few|-|TRBV7-8
TGTGCCAGCAGCTTAATTACTAGCCGCACAGATACGCAGTATTTT
CASSLITSRTDTQYF
>TRBJ1-1|-|-|TRBV20-1
TGCAGTGTGAGGGACATTTTGAACACTGAAGCTTTCTTT
CSVRDILNTEAFF
>TRBJ1-2|many|-|TRBV29-1
TGCAGCGTTGTGGGGGCTCATGGCTACACCTTC
CSVVGAHGYTF
>TRBJ2-5|many|-|TRBV5-1
TGCGCCAGCCACCAAAAGACTAGGGCGGAGACCCAGTACTTC
CASHQKTRAETQYF
>TRBJ2-3|-|-|TRBV7-6
TGTGCCAGCAGCGGTCCTAGAACAGATACGCAGTATTTT
CASSGPRTDTQYF
>TRBJ1-2|-|TRBD1|TRBV20-1
TGCAGTGCTAGCCAGGGGGCGAGCTATGGCTACACCTTC
CSASQGASYGYTF
>TRBJ1-2|many|TRBD1|TRBV5-1
TGTGCCAGCGGGACAGCTAACTATGGCTACACCTTC
CASGTANYGYTF
>TRBJ2-1|-|-|TRBV7-9
TGTGCCAGCAGCGCCCGACAGAGCGATAACCCTAACAATGAGCAGTTCTTC
CASSARQSDNPNNEQFF
>TRBJ2-1|few|-|TRBV4-1
TGCGCCAGCAGCCAAGATGGGGTCCCAACGGGTGAGCAGTTCTTC
CASSQDGVPTGEQFF
>TRBJ2-7|few|TRBD1|TRBV6-1
TGTGCCAGCAGCCCTTTCGAGGGGGCGCGCTACGAGCAGTACTTC
CASSPFEGARYEQYF
>TRBJ1-1|few|-|TRBV12-3/TRBV12-4
TGTGCCAGCAGTCCGGCGACAAGGCGGAACACTGAAGCTTTCTTT
CASSPATRRNTEAFF
>TRBJ2-1|many|TRBD2|TRBV28
TGTGCCAGCACCCCCATAGCGGGGGGCTACAATGAGCAGTTCTTC
CASTPIAGGYNEQFF
>TRBJ2-5|few|TRBD1|TRBV20-1
TGCAGTGCTACGATAACTAGGGGGCAACAGTACTTC
CSATITRGQQYF
>TRBJ2-5|-|TRBD2|TRBV2
TGTGCCAGCAGTGAAGCTCCGGGACTAGCGGAGACCCAGTACTTC
CASSEAPGLAETQYF
>TRBJ1-6|few|TRBD1|TRBV6-4
TGTGCCAGCAGTGACCGGCCCCGGACAGGGGAAGTGGATTCACCCCTCCACTTT
CASSDRPRTGEVDSPLHF
>TRBJ1-6|-|-|TRBV6-5
TGTGCCAGCAGTTACAAAATAGGACCACCGGGCACCCTCCACTTT
CASSYKIGPPGTLHF
>TRBJ2-3|few|-|TRBV20-1
TGCAGTGGGAATGGCCCCTGGGAGTATTTT
CSGNGPWEYF
>TRBJ2-3|-|-|TRBV3-1
TGTGCCAGCAGCCTGCACGGGGGCCGCACGGATACGCAGTATTTT
CASSLHGGRTDTQYF
>TRBJ2-7|-|-|TRBV20-1
TGCAGTGCTAGAGATTTCGGGGGAACCTACGAGCAGTACTTC
CSARDFGGTYEQYF
>TRBJ2-3|-|-|TRBV21-1
TGTGCCAGCAGCCCTTGGGGCCACAGCACAGATACGCAGTATTTT
CASSPWGHSTDTQYF
>TRBJ1-5|few|-|TRBV20-1
TGCAGTGCCCAAGCAGGGTGGGCGCAGCCCCAGCATTTT
CSAQAGWAQPQHF
>TRBJ2-5|-|-|TRBV6-6
TGTGCCAGCAGTATAAACTTTCGGGAGACCCAGTACTTC
CASSINFRETQYF
>TRBJ2-7|-|TRBD2|TRBV6-6
TGTGCCAGCAGTTACCCCTTACTAGCGGGAGGCTACAATGAGCAGTACTTC
CASSYPLLAGGYNEQYF
>TRBJ2-7|-|TRBD1|TRBV30
TGTGCCTGGGGGACAGTCTCCTACGAGCAGTACTTC
CAWGTVSYEQYF
>TRBJ1-1|-|-|TRBV5-1
TGCGCCAGCAGCTTTATAGGGGGCACTGAAGCTTTCTTT
CASSFIGGTEAFF
>TRBJ2-3|-|-|TRBV6-6
TGTGCCAGCAGTTACTTCAGGGCCGGAGATACGCAGTATTTT
CASSYFRAGDTQYF
>TRBJ2-4|-|TRBD2|TRBV3-1
TGTGCCAGCAGCCAAGATGGGACTAGCGGGAGAAACATTCAGTACTTC
CASSQDGTSGRNIQYF
>TRBJ1-1|few|-|TRBV27
TGTGCCAGCAACACTCAGAGTGGTGGTACTGAAGCTTTCTTT
CASNTQSGGTEAFF
>TRBJ2-6|few|TRBD1|TRBV6-1
TGTGCCAGCAGTAGTGACAGGGTGCCTTTCTCTGGGGCCAACGTCCTGACTTTC
CASSSDRVPFSGANVLTF
>TRBJ1-6|-|-|TRBV11-2
TGTGCCAGCAGCTTAGACGCCTATAATTCACCCCTCCACTTT
CASSLDAYNSPLHF
>TRBJ1-2|many|-|TRBV24-1
TGTGCCACCAGTGAACCGGGGCTGTATGGCTACACCTTC
CATSEPGLYGYTF
>TRBJ1-2|-|-|TRBV20-1
TGCAGTGCTAGAGGGGACACTTATGGCTACACCTTC
CSARGDTYGYTF
>TRBJ1-2|-|-|TRBV19
TGTGCCAGTAGTCCTTCGACGACAGGCCCCTATGGCTACACCTTC
CASSPSTTGPYGYTF
>TRBJ2-3|few|TRBD2|TRBV4-2
TGTGCCAGCAGCCAAGGTTCTAGCGGGGGACTTAGCACAGATACGCAGTATTTT
CASSQGSSGGLSTDTQYF
>TRBJ1-4|few|TRBD1|TRBV20-1
TGCAGTGCTAGGCCGGGACAGGGGGCAACTAATGAAAAACTGTTTTTT
CSARPGQGATNEKLFF
>TRBJ2-7|-|TRBD1|TRBV2
TGTGCCAGATCCGACAGGGAGATCTCCTACGAGCAGTACTTC
CARSDREISYEQYF
>TRBJ2-5|-|TRBD1|TRBV5-1
TGCGCCAGCAGCTTTACCAGGGGGTTACAAGAGACCCAGTACTTC
CASSFTRGLQETQYF
>TRBJ1-5|-|TRBD1|TRBV4-1
TGCGCCAGCAGCCAAGATCGCCTCCTCTGGACAGGGAGCAATCAGCCCCAGCATTTT
CASSQDRLLWTGSNQPQHF
>TRBJ1-2|few|TRBD1|TRBV27
TGTGCCAGCAGGATACAGGGGAGCTATGGCTACACCTTC
CASRIQGSYGYTF
>TRBJ1-2|-|-|TRBV6-1
TGTGCCAGCAGTCAAGAAGGGGGAGGGGCTAACTATGGCTACACCTTC
CASSQEGGGANYGYTF
>TRBJ2-3|few|TRBD2|TRBV2
TGTGCCACCCAGCGGGGGGCCCGCACAGATACGCAGTATTTT
CATQRGARTDTQYF
>TRBJ2-7|few|-|TRBV27
TGTGCCAGCAGTTTATGGGGCTGGGGAAACTACGAGCAGTACTTC
CASSLWGWGNYEQYF
>TRBJ1-6|-|TRBD1|TRBV27
TGTGCCAGCAGTAGAGGACAGGGTAGAAATTCACCCCTCCACTTT
CASSRGQGRNSPLHF
>TRBJ1-2|many|-|TRBV5-1
TGCGCCAGCAGCTTGGGACAGATGGATGGCTACACCTTC
CASSLGQMDGYTF